The 28 T cell receptor beta chains below come from one sample, sequenced in a study of early T cells in non-severe SARS-CoV-2 infection. TCRdb fed the 5' RACE reads into MiXCR, producing one record per CDR3 protein. The sample shows about 110,000 distinct CDR3 sequences, roughly 13% of them seen only once. The sequencing here drew on whole blood, taken at baseline. The source is an adult who was a healthcare worker with PCR-confirmed SARS-CoV-2 infection or an uninfected control (not recorded which).

The chain has TRBV28 and TRBJ2-7, with D perhaps matching TRBD1 (5 bases). The germline V and J ends were trimmed by 7 bases and 3 bases, with 16 bases remaining between them. Per germline, CDR1 MDHEN and CDR2 SYDVKM. There are 14 residues in the CDR3. The CDR3 reads CASIGAGHLYEQYF. The CDR3 coding sequence is TGTGCCAGCATAGGGGCAGGGCATCTCTACGAGCAGTACTTC.

This clonotype was recorded a few times. The chain is built from TRBV28 and TRBJ1-4; 10 bases agree with TRBD1. Looked up from germline, CDR1 is MDHEN and CDR2 is SYDVKM. V dropped 6 bases and J dropped 3; count of bases not matched to a gene: 10. This CDR3 has 17 residues. CDR3 coding DNA: TGTGCCAGCAGGGCGGGACAGGGGACGCGGGCTAATGAAAAACTGTTTTTT. As protein: CASRAGQGTRANEKLFF.

The rearrangement joins TRBV7-6 to TRBJ2-5, with a weak D call TRBD1 (6 bases). The CDR3 covers 13 residues. CDR1 SGHVS and CDR2 FNYEAQ come from the germline V gene. V was cut by 4 bases and J by 1 base, with 7 bases left in between. Here the CDR3 reads CASSYRVQETQYF. The CDR3 nucleotides read TGTGCCAGCAGCTACAGGGTCCAAGAGACCCAGTACTTC.

The chain links TRBV7-6 to TRBJ2-1, with a weak D call TRBD2 (5 bases). The CDR3 totals 16 residues. Germline lookup yields CDR1 SGHVS and CDR2 FNYEAQ. V was trimmed by 0 bases and J by 10 bases, leaving 19 bases between them. This CDR3 is CASSLAPTSVASEQFF. CDR3 nucleotide sequence: TGTGCCAGCAGCTTAGCTCCTACTTCAGTTGCTAGCGAGCAGTTCTTC.

This chain uses TRBV29-1 with TRBJ1-5; D call uncertain. Germline values: CDR1 SQVTM, CDR2 ANQGSEA. The CDR3 has 13 amino acids. V was clipped by 4 bases and J by 4 bases, with 11 bases between them. The CDR3 nucleotides read TGCAGCGTTGCCCCCGGCTGGAATCAGCCCCAGCATTTT. Residues: CSVAPGWNQPQHF. The full variable domain, with the rest looked up from reference TRBV29-1 and TRBJ1-5, is SAVISQKPSRDICQRGTSLTIQCQVDSQVTMMFWYRQQPGQSLTLIATANQGSEATYESGFVIDKFPISRPNLTFSTLTVSNMSPEDSSIYLCSVAPGWNQPQHFGDGTRLSIL.

The chain links TRBV2 to TRBJ1-6; 7 nucleotides align to TRBD1. Unmatched junction bases numbered 7, after V lost 5 bases and J lost 0 bases. The CDR3 length is 17 residues. Germline CDR1 and CDR2: SNHLY and FYNNEI. The CDR3 protein is CASSSDRVGSYNSPLHF. The CDR3 DNA reads TGTGCCAGCAGTTCTGACAGGGTGGGCTCCTATAATTCACCCCTCCACTTT.

This clonotype was counted ten times or more. This chain links TRBV7-2 with TRBJ1-2, with TRBD1 matching over 10 bases. Germline V gives CDR1 SGHTA, CDR2 FQGNSA. This CDR3 has 13 residues. V was pared by 6 bases and J by 2 bases, with 0 bases of the junction left unmatched. CDR3 loop: CASRDRGNYGYTF. The CDR3 DNA follows: TGTGCCAGCAGGGACAGGGGGAACTATGGCTACACCTTC.

This clonotype has at least ten counts. V usage is TRBV6-5 and J usage is TRBJ1-5; 9 bases are a match to TRBD1. With 4 bases clipped from V and 4 bases from J, the junction kept 5 bases outside the gene matches. The CDR3 has 15 residues. Germline CDR1 and CDR2: MNHEY and SVGAGI. CDR3 sequence (DNA): TGTGCCAGCAGTTCGGACAGGGGTGGAAATCAGCCCCAGCATTTT. Protein sequence: CASSSDRGGNQPQHF.

The count of this clonotype is one. The chain carries TRBV20-1 and TRBJ1-6; 7 positions match TRBD1. The length of the CDR3 is 14 residues. The junction had 8 bases not matched to a gene; V was cut back by 3 bases and J by 9 bases. Germline CDR1 reads DFQATT; CDR2 reads SNEGSKA (reference sequence). The DNA of the CDR3 is TGCAGTGCTAGTCTAGCGACAGGGAGTTCACCCCTCCACTTT. Its protein product is CSASLATGSSPLHF.

This clonotype was counted only a few times. This sequence joins TRBV29-1 and TRBJ2-3; the match to TRBD2 covers 7 bases. Losses at the gene ends were 3 bases for V and 0 bases for J; bases not matched to a gene: 9. CDR3 length: 16 residues. Germline assignment: CDR1 SQVTM and CDR2 ANQGSEA. CDR3 in DNA: TGCAGCGTTGACCGGACTAGGCGGACTAGCACAGATACGCAGTATTTT. It translates to CSVDRTRRTSTDTQYF.

V and J are TRBV7-9 and TRBJ1-6, with a weak D call TRBD1 (6 bases). This CDR3 has 14 amino acids. Germline loops: CDR1 SEHNR, CDR2 FQNEAQ (reference sequence). The ends were cut back, 4 bases at V and 7 bases at J, with 11 bases in the middle. The CDR3 DNA sequence: TGTGCCAGCAGCTCCGACAGGCCGAATTCACCCCTCCACTTT. It specifies CASSSDRPNSPLHF.

The chain recombines TRBV19 with TRBJ2-3; 7 bases are a match to TRBD1. Trimming cost V 6 bases and J 4 bases; bases outside gene matches: 7. Germline-derived CDR1 and CDR2 are LNHDA and SQIVND (reference sequence). This CDR3 contains 14 residues. The CDR3 spells CASSDRVRADTQYF. DNA of the CDR3: TGTGCCAGTAGCGACAGGGTGAGGGCAGATACGCAGTATTTT.

This clonotype occurred a few times. The chain is built from TRBV7-2 and TRBJ2-7, with 15 bases matching TRBD2. V was pared by 5 bases and J by 2 bases, with 1 base of the junction left unmatched. CDR1 is SGHTA and CDR2 is FQGNSA in the germline V gene. The CDR3 loop spans 15 amino acids. In DNA, the CDR3 is TGTGCCAGCAGCCGGACTAGCGGGGGGGCCTACGAGCAGTACTTC. It is translated as CASSRTSGGAYEQYF. The whole variable domain, filled in from reference TRBV7-2 and TRBJ2-7, reads GAGVSQSPSNKVTEKGKDVELRCDPISGHTALYWYRQSLGQGLEFLIYFQGNSAPDKSGLPSDRFSAERTGGSVSTLTIQRTQQEDSAVYLCASSRTSGGAYEQYFGPGTRLTVT.

This clonotype has a count of ten or more. This chain connects TRBV6-2 or TRBV6-3 to TRBJ1-2; the D gene is possibly TRBD1 (6 bases). This CDR3 has 20 amino acids. Trimming removed 4 bases at V and 8 bases at J, with 35 bases between. The germline V gene has CDR1 MNHEY and CDR2 SVGEGT. Written as DNA, the CDR3 is TGTGCCAGCAGTTCTATCCCAGCCCGGGACACTTTTTTTCTTTCGGGAGGCTACACCTTC. Translated, it gives CASSSIPARDTFFLSGGYTF.

This clonotype has a handful of counts. The chain couples TRBV4-1 to TRBJ2-5; D not resolved. The CDR3 consists of 14 residues. V lost 1 base and J lost 1, with 7 bases in between. Germline V CDR1 and CDR2: MGHRA, YSYEKL. CDR3 residues: CASSQARAQETQYF. The CDR3 region has the DNA TGCGCCAGCAGCCAAGCTAGGGCCCAAGAGACCCAGTACTTC.

This clonotype was detected a few times. The chain has TRBV21-1 and TRBJ1-2. TRBV21-1 is tagged as a pseudogene. This CDR3 is 13 amino acids long. CDR3 in amino acids: CASSRWTYYGYTF. The CDR3 DNA reads TGTGCCAGCAGCCGGTGGACTTACTATGGCTACACCTTC.

The rearrangement links TRBV19 to TRBJ1-5, with a tentative D call TRBD1 (5 bases). V lost 0 bases and J lost 1, with 13 bases in between. The germline V gene has CDR1 LNHDA and CDR2 SQIVND (reference sequence). The CDR3 totals 17 residues. CDR3 DNA sequence: TGTGCCAGTAGTATAGATCGACAGTTTCGGAGCAATCAGCCCCAGCATTTT. Protein product: CASSIDRQFRSNQPQHF.

This clonotype was observed many times. The V call is TRBV2, the J call TRBJ2-7; the D is unclear. Germline V gene sequence: CDR1 SNHLY, CDR2 FYNNEI. V lost 2 bases and J lost 0, with 8 bases in between. The CDR3 covers 14 residues. The CDR3 loop is CASSETVGSYEQYF. CDR3 nucleotide sequence: TGTGCCAGCAGTGAAACTGTAGGCTCCTACGAGCAGTACTTC.

This clonotype came up a few times. This chain links TRBV19 with TRBJ1-5, with D hard to call. Deletions cut 5 bases from V and 0 bases from J, with 8 bases between. Germline V lookup: CDR1 LNHDA, CDR2 SQIVND (reference sequence). The CDR3 totals 14 residues. The DNA of the CDR3 is TGTGCCAGTAGTCCCGAAGATAGCAATCAGCCCCAGCATTTT. This translates into CASSPEDSNQPQHF.

The chain employs TRBV9 and TRBJ2-5; 8 bases agree with TRBD1. This CDR3 comprises 16 residues. V dropped 3 bases and J dropped 5; count of bases not matched to a gene: 12. Germline V lookup: CDR1 SGDLS, CDR2 YYNGEE. The CDR3: CASSARTGTDEETQYF. DNA for the CDR3: TGTGCCAGCAGCGCAAGGACAGGGACCGATGAGGAGACCCAGTACTTC.

This chain joins TRBV18 and TRBJ1-1, with 7 positions matching TRBD1. V was pared by 2 bases and J by 1 base, with 4 bases of the junction left unmatched. Germline V gene data show CDR1 as KGHSH and CDR2 as LQKENI. The CDR3 length is 15 residues. CDR3 nucleotide sequence: TGTGCCAGCTCACCAGCCGGGACAGCGAACACTGAAGCTTTCTTT. Encoded protein: CASSPAGTANTEAFF.

The chain employs TRBV29-1 and TRBJ2-4, with D perhaps TRBD1 or TRBD2 (5 bases each). Germline CDR1 reads SQVTM; CDR2 reads ANQGSEA. CDR3 length equals 12 residues. Trimming pared 3 bases from V and 7 bases from J, leaving 10 bases between. In DNA, the CDR3 is TGCAGCGTTGAGGGCAGGGAGAACATTCAGTACTTC. This codes for CSVEGRENIQYF.

The chain uses TRBV6-5 and TRBJ2-1, with 9 bases lining up with TRBD1. V dropped 5 bases and J dropped 5; count of bases not matched to a gene: 7. The CDR3 totals 15 residues. Germline V gene lookup returns CDR1 MNHEY and CDR2 SVGAGI. The CDR3 nucleotides read TGTGCCAGCAGTCGACAGGGGGTTGTGGACAATGAGCAGTTCTTC. Translating it yields CASSRQGVVDNEQFF.

This rearrangement joins TRBV27 to TRBJ2-7, with D hard to call. This CDR3 is 13 amino acids long. Germline assignment: CDR1 MNHEY and CDR2 SMNVEV (reference sequence). Between the trimmed V and J ends, which lost 2 bases and 2 bases, there was a span of 7 bases. CDR3 nucleotide sequence: TGTGCCAGCAGTTTAAAAATAGCCTACGAGCAGTACTTC. It yields the protein CASSLKIAYEQYF.

Concerning this clonotype itself: A read error is likely, as this CDR3 ends without the conserved phenylalanine or tryptophan. J is TRBJ2-3 and V is TRBV2, with 8 nucleotides matching TRBD2. Trimming at V came to 4 bases and at J to 2 bases, leaving 11 bases not matched to a gene. Germline lookup yields CDR1 SNHLY and CDR2 FYNNEI. The CDR3 sequence is 17 residues long. This CDR3 reads CASSVSGRRGATDTQYL. CDR3 in DNA: TGTGCCAGCAGTGTCAGCGGGAGACGGGGGGCCACAGATACGCAGTATTTG.

There are many counts of this clonotype. This chain uses TRBV28 with TRBJ2-1; 11 bases fit TRBD1. Germline assignment: CDR1 MDHEN and CDR2 SYDVKM. This CDR3 has 16 residues. V was clipped by 6 bases and J by 8 bases; unmatched bases: 12. The DNA of the CDR3 is TGTGCCAGCAGGACTCACCCCGGGACAGGGGGTGATGAGCAGTTCTTC. Translated: CASRTHPGTGGDEQFF. The full variable domain, completed using reference TRBV28 and TRBJ2-1, is DVKVTQSSRYLVKRTGEKVFLECVQDMDHENMFWYRQDPGLGLRLIYFSYDVKMKEKGDIPEGYSVSREKKERFSLILESASTNQTSMYLCASRTHPGTGGDEQFFGPGTRLTVL.

CDR3 sequence reads: CASSLEGDYGYTF. CDR3 DNA sequence: TGCGCCAGCAGCTTGGAGGGGGACTATGGCTACACCTTC. The rearrangement uses TRBV5-1 and TRBJ1-2; D is perhaps TRBD1 (6 bases). There are 13 residues in the CDR3. Germline loops: CDR1 SGHRS, CDR2 YFSETQ. Trimming cost V 0 bases and J 3 bases, with 6 bases left between them. Combining the CDR3 with reference TRBV5-1 and TRBJ1-2 gives the whole variable domain KAGVTQTPRYLIKTRGQQVTLSCSPISGHRSVSWYQQTPGQGLQFLFEYFSETQRNKGNFPGRFSGRQFSNSRSEMNVSTLELGDSALYLCASSLEGDYGYTFGSGTRLTVV.

The chain uses TRBV19 and TRBJ2-3; D gene ambiguous. V was clipped by 5 bases and J by 3 bases, with 9 bases between them. Germline loops: CDR1 LNHDA, CDR2 SQIVND (reference sequence). The CDR3 consists of 13 residues. Here the CDR3 reads CASSQRATDTQYF. Here the CDR3 DNA reads TGTGCCAGTAGTCAAAGGGCGACAGATACGCAGTATTTT. The full variable domain, in which reference TRBV19 and TRBJ2-3 provide the parts outside the CDR3, is DGGITQSPKYLFRKEGQNVTLSCEQNLNHDAMYWYRQDPGQGLRLIYYSQIVNDFQKGDIAEGYSVSREKKESFPLTVTSAQKNPTAFYLCASSQRATDTQYFGPGTRLTVL.